This entry features one T cell receptor beta chain sequence. Its antigen remains unknown. The data were produced by immunoSEQ multiplex PCR, yet TCRdb's version contains in-frame clones alone and is incomplete. The profile covers 95,000 to 150,000 clones, with roughly 89% appearing a single time and approximately 30% taken by the ten largest. The data stem from a study of T cell responses to AZD1222 COVID-19 vaccine. Study-wide points: All repertoire sampling was performed exclusively after the peak T cell response. Across the whole spike, CD4 TCRs peaked at regions 160-218 and 743-854. The donor group comprised mostly white British people and more females; the analysis possibly underestimated clonal diversity. Nearly half of unique spike-specific TCRs reportedly avoided B.1.351 and B.1.1.7 mutated regions.

The CDR3 sequence is 13 residues long. Per the germline V gene, CDR1 is SQVTM and CDR2 is ANQGSEA. V lost 3 bases and J lost 1, with 10 bases in between. The receptor was isolated from an adult in good health. The specimen was peripheral blood, collected on day 0 of AZD1222 vaccination. The chain is built from TRBV29-1 and TRBJ2-7; possibly TRBD1 for D (5 bases). CDR3 sequence (DNA): TGCAGCGTTGATGGGGCAGGTTCCTACGAGCAGTACTTC. Protein product: CSVDGAGSYEQYF.